These T cell receptor beta chains were read from a single sample in a study of blood T cell repertoires in COVID-19. TCRdb's copy holds only in-frame clones and misses some; the assay was immunoSEQ multiplex PCR. The data contain approximately 300,000 clones, around 88% of them seen just once; the ten biggest clones take up approximately 1.3%. The sequenced sample was peripheral blood. All receptors derive from a woman aged 50 to 60 with acute or convalescent COVID-19. The CDR3 runs from the conserved cysteine through the conserved F or W. The order of the fields is V gene, D gene, J gene, CDR3 DNA, CDR3 protein. D genes are given only for firm matches.

v_gene: TRBV10-3
d_gene: TRBD2
j_gene: TRBJ2-6
CDR3nt: TGTGCCATCAGTCCCGGGGGGGCGGCTGGGGCCAACGTCCTGACTTTC
CDR3aa: CAISPGGAAGANVLTF

v_gene: TRBV27
d_gene: TRBD1
j_gene: TRBJ2-1
CDR3nt: TGTGCCACCTCGGGACAGGGGGAGGCTGAGCAGTTCTTC
CDR3aa: CATSGQGEAEQFF

v_gene: TRBV2
d_gene: TRBD2
j_gene: TRBJ2-3
CDR3nt: TGTGCCAGCAGGCCAACTAGCGGGAGCGCAGATACGCAGTATTTT
CDR3aa: CASRPTSGSADTQYF

v_gene: TRBV7-2
d_gene: .
j_gene: TRBJ2-5
CDR3nt: TGTGCCAGCAGCCTACAGGGAGTGGAGGAGACCCAGTACTTC
CDR3aa: CASSLQGVEETQYF

v_gene: TRBV27
d_gene: .
j_gene: TRBJ1-1
CDR3nt: TGTGCCAGCTGGAGCTTCGGGGAAGCTTTCTTT
CDR3aa: CASWSFGEAFF

v_gene: TRBV7-9
d_gene: TRBD2
j_gene: TRBJ2-1
CDR3nt: TGTGCCAGCAGTCTTGATTTAGCGGGGGGGAGCTCCTACAATGAGCAGTTCTTC
CDR3aa: CASSLDLAGGSSYNEQFF

v_gene: TRBV24-1
d_gene: TRBD1
j_gene: TRBJ2-7
CDR3nt: TGTGCCACCAGTGACTCGAGGACAGGGAGCCACGAGCAGTACTTC
CDR3aa: CATSDSRTGSHEQYF

v_gene: TRBV5-1
d_gene: .
j_gene: TRBJ1-6
CDR3nt: TGCGCCAGCAGCCTTCAAAGACAGGAGAATTCACCCCTCCACTTT
CDR3aa: CASSLQRQENSPLHF

v_gene: TRBV9
d_gene: TRBD2
j_gene: TRBJ2-7
CDR3nt: TGTGCCAGCAGCGTAGTCCCCCTAGCGGGGGGAGCTGCCGAGCAGTACTTC
CDR3aa: CASSVVPLAGGAAEQYF

v_gene: TRBV4-2
d_gene: .
j_gene: TRBJ1-6
CDR3nt: TGTGCCAGCAGCCCCGAGGTGTCCTATAATTCACCCCTCCACTTT
CDR3aa: CASSPEVSYNSPLHF

v_gene: TRBV6-1
d_gene: .
j_gene: TRBJ1-3
CDR3nt: TGTGCCAGCAGTAAAGGACTAATCCTCGGGGGAAACACCATATATTTT
CDR3aa: CASSKGLILGGNTIYF

v_gene: TRBV10-3
d_gene: .
j_gene: TRBJ1-3
CDR3nt: TGTGCCATCAGTGAGTCGAGCTCTGGAAACACCATATATTTT
CDR3aa: CAISESSSGNTIYF

v_gene: TRBV5-6
d_gene: TRBD1
j_gene: TRBJ1-6
CDR3nt: TGTGCCAGCAGCTCGCTCGGGGACAGGAATTCACCCCTCCACTTT
CDR3aa: CASSSLGDRNSPLHF

v_gene: TRBV3-1/TRBV3-2
d_gene: TRBD2
j_gene: TRBJ2-3
CDR3nt: TGTGCCAGCAGCCTTCTAGCGGAGAGGCATTTT
CDR3aa: CASSLLAERHF

v_gene: TRBV24-1
d_gene: TRBD1
j_gene: TRBJ2-7
CDR3nt: TGTGCCACCGGGGGGGGACAGGGGACGGAGGAGCAGTACTTC
CDR3aa: CATGGGQGTEEQYF

v_gene: TRBV7-9
d_gene: TRBD1
j_gene: TRBJ1-1
CDR3nt: TGTGCCAGCAGCCAGGGGGTGAACACTGAAGCTTTCTTT
CDR3aa: CASSQGVNTEAFF